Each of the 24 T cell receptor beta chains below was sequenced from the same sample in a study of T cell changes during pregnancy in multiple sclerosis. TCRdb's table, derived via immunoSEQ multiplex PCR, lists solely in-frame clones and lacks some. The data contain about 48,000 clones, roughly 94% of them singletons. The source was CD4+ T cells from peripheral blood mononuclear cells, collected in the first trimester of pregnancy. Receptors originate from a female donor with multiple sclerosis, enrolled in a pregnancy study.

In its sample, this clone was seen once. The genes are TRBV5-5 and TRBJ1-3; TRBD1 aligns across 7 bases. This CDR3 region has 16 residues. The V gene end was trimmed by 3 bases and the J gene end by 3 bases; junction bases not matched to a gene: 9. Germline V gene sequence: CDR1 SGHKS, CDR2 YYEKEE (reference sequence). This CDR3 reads CASSSPTGFSGNTIYF. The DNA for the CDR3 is TGTGCCAGCAGCTCTCCGACAGGGTTTAGTGGAAACACCATATATTTT.

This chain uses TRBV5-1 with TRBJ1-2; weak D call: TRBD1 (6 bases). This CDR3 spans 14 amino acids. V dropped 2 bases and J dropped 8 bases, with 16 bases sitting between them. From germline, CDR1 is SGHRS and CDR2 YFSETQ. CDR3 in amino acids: CASSLAQGSGGYTF. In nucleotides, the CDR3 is TGCGCCAGCAGCTTAGCACAGGGATCTGGAGGCTACACCTTC.

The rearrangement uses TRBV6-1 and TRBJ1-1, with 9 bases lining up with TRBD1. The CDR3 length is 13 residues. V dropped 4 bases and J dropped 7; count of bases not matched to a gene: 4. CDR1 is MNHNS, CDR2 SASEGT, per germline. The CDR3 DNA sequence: TGTGCCAGCAGTGCTGGGACAGGGTATGAAGCTTTCTTT. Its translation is CASSAGTGYEAFF.

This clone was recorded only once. This CDR3 reads CASSDQATYNSPLHF. Here the CDR3 DNA reads TGTGCCAGCAGTGACCAGGCCACGTATAATTCACCCCTCCACTTT. This sequence joins TRBV2 and TRBJ1-6; D gene unclear. Germline CDR1 and CDR2: SNHLY and FYNNEI. Trimming took off 3 bases at V and 4 bases at J, with 10 bases between the two ends. There are 15 residues in the CDR3.

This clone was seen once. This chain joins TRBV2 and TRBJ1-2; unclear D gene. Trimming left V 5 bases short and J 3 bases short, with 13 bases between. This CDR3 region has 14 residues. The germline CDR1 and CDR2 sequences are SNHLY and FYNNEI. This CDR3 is CASSSLPQDYGYTF. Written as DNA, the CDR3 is TGTGCCAGCAGTAGCCTACCGCAAGACTATGGCTACACCTTC. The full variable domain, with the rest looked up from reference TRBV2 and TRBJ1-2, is EPEVTQTPSHQVTQMGQEVILRCVPISNHLYFYWYRQILGQKVEFLVSFYNNEISEKSEIFDDQFSVERPDGSNFTLKIRSTKLEDSAMYFCASSSLPQDYGYTFGSGTRLTVV.

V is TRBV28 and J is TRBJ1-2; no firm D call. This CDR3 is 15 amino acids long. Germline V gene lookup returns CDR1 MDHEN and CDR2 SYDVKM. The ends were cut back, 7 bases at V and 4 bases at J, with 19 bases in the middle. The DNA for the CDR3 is TGTGCCAGCACGAACACGGGATTTTCGCCCTATGGCTACACCTTC. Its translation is CASTNTGFSPYGYTF.

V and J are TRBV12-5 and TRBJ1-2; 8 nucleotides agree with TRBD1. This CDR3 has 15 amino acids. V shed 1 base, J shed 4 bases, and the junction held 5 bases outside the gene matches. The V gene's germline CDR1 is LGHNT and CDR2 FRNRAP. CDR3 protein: CASGLGLTGGYGYTF. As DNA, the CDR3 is TGTGCTAGTGGTTTGGGCCTCACAGGGGGCTATGGCTACACCTTC.

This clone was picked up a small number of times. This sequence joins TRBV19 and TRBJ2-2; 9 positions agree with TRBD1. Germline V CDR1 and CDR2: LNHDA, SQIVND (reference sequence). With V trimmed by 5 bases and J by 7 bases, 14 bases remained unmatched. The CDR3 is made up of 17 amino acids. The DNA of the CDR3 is TGTGCCAGTAGTGGACAGGGGACTAATTTAAGAGGCGGGGAGCTGTTTTTT. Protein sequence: CASSGQGTNLRGGELFF.

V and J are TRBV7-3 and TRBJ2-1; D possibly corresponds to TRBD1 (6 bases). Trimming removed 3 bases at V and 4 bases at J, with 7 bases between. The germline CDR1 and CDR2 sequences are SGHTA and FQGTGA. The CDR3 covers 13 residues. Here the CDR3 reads CASSLTGYNEQFF. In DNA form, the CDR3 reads TGTGCCAGCAGCTTGACAGGTTACAATGAGCAGTTCTTC. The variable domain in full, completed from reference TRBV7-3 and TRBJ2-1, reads GAGVSQTPSNKVTEKGKYVELRCDPISGHTALYWYRQSLGQGPEFLIYFQGTGAADDSGLPNDRFFAVRPEGSVSTLKIQRTERGDSAVYLCASSLTGYNEQFFGPGTRLTVL.

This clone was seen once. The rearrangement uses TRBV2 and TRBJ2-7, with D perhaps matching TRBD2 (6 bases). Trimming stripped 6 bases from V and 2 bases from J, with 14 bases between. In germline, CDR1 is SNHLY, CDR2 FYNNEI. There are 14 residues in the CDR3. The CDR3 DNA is TGTGCCAGCAGCCAACTGGGGGGACCCTACGAGCAGTACTTC. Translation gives CASSQLGGPYEQYF.

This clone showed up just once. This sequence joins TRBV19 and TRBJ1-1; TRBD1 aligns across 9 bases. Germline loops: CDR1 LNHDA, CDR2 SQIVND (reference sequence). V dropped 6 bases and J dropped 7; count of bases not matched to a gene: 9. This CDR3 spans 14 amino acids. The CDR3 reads CASSDPGQGFEAFF. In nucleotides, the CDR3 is TGTGCCAGTAGCGATCCGGGACAGGGTTTTGAAGCTTTCTTT.

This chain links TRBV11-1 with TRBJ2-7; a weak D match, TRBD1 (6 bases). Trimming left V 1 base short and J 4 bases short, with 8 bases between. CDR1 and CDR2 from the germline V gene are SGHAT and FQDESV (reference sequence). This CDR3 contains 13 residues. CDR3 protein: CASSLGTDYEQYF. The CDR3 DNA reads TGTGCCAGCAGCTTAGGGACAGATTACGAGCAGTACTTC.

The CDR3 spells CASSNRRGGNTGELFF. The CDR3 coding sequence is TGTGCCAGTAGTAACCGGCGGGGGGGGAACACCGGGGAGCTGTTTTTT. The V and J genes are TRBV19 and TRBJ2-2; 9 bases match TRBD2. Germline CDR1 reads LNHDA; CDR2 reads SQIVND (reference sequence). CDR3 length: 16 amino acids. After removal of 4 bases from V and 1 base from J, the junction contained 4 bases not matched to a gene.

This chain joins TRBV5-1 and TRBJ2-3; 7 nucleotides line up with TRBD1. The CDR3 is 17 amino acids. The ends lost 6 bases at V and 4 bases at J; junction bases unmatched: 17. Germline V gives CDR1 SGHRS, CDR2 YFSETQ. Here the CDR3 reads CASTFSQTGDVADTQYF. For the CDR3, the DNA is TGCGCCAGCACGTTCTCCCAAACAGGGGATGTCGCAGATACGCAGTATTTT.

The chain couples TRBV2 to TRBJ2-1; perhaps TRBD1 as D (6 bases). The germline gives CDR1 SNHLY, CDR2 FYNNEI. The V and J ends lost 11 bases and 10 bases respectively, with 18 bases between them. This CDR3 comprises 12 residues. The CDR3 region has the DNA TGTGCCGGAACCGGACAGCTAGGGGAGCAGTTCTTC. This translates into CAGTGQLGEQFF. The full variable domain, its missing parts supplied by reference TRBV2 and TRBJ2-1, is EPEVTQTPSHQVTQMGQEVILRCVPISNHLYFYWYRQILGQKVEFLVSFYNNEISEKSEIFDDQFSVERPDGSNFTLKIRSTKLEDSAMYFCAGTGQLGEQFFGPGTRLTVL.

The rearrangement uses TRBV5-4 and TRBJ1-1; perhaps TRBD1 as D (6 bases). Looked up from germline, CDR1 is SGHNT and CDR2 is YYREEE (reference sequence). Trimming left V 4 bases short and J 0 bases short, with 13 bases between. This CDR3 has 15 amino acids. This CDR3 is CASSKPDRMNTEAFF. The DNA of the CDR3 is TGTGCCAGCAGCAAACCTGACAGGATGAACACTGAAGCTTTCTTT.

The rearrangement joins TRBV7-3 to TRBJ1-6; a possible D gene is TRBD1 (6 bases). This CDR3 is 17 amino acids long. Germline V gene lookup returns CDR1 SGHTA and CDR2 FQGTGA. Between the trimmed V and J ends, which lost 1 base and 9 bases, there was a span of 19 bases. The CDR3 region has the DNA TGTGCCAGCAGCTTAATAGGGGGGGAGGGGGAACGTTCACCCCTCCACTTT. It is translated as CASSLIGGEGERSPLHF.

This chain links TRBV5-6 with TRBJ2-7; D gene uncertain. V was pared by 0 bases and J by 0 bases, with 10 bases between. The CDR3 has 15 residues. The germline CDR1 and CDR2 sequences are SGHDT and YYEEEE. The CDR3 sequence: CASSLVGHHSYEQYF. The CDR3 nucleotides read TGTGCCAGCAGCTTGGTTGGGCACCACTCCTACGAGCAGTACTTC.

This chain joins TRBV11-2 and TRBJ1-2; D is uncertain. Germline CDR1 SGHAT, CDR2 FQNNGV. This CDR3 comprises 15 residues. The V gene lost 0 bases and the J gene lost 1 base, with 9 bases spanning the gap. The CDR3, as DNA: TGTGCCAGCAGCTTAGAACCGGCGGTTAACTATGGCTACACCTTC. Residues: CASSLEPAVNYGYTF.

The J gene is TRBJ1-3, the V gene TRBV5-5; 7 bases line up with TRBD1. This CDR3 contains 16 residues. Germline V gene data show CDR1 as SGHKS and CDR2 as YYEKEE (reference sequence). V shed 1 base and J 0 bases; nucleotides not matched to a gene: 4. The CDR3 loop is CASSLTGDVSGNTIYF. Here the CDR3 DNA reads TGTGCCAGCAGCTTGACAGGGGATGTCTCTGGAAACACCATATATTTT.

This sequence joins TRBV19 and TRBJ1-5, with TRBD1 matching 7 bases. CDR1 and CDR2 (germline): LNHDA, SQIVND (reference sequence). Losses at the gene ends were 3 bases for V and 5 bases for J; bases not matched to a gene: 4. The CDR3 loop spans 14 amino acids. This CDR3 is CASSITRGDQPQHF. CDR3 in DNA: TGTGCCAGTAGTATTACCAGGGGGGATCAGCCCCAGCATTTT.

CDR3 in amino acids: CAGGLAGNTIYF. CDR3 DNA: TGTGCCGGAGGGCTGGCTGGAAACACCATATATTTT. The chain has TRBV7-9 and TRBJ1-3; unclear D gene. This CDR3 is built from 12 residues. From germline, CDR1 is SEHNR and CDR2 FQNEAQ (reference sequence). V was clipped by 11 bases and J by 2 bases, with 10 bases between them. The full variable domain, its missing parts supplied by reference TRBV7-9 and TRBJ1-3, is DTGVSQNPRHKITKRGQNVTFRCDPISEHNRLYWYRQTLGQGPEFLTYFQNEAQLEKSRLLSDRFSAERPKGSFSTLEIQRTEQGDSAMYLCAGGLAGNTIYFGEGSWLTVV.

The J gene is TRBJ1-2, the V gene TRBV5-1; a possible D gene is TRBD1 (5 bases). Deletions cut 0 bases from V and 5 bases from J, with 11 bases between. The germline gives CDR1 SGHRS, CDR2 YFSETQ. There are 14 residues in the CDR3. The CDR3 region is CASSLESGTYGYTF. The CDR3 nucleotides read TGCGCCAGCAGCTTGGAGTCCGGGACTTATGGCTACACCTTC.

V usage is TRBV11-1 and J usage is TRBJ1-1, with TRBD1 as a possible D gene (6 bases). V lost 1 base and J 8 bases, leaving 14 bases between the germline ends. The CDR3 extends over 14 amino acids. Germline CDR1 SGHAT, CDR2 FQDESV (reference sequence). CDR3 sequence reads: CASSLGRGGAEAFF. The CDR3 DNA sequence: TGTGCCAGCAGCTTAGGTCGCGGGGGGGCAGAAGCTTTCTTT.